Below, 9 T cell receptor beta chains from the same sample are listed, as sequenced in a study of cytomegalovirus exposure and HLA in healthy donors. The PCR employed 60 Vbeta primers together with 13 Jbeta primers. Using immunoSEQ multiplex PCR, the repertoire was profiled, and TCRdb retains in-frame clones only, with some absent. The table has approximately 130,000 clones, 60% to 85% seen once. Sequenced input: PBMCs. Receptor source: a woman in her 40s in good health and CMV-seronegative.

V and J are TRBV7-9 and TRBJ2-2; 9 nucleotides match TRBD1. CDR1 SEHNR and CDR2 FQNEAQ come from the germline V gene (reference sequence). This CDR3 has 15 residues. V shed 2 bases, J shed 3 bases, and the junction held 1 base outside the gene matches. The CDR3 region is CASSLTGGDTGELFF. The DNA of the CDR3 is TGTGCCAGCAGCTTAACAGGGGGCGACACCGGGGAGCTGTTTTTT.

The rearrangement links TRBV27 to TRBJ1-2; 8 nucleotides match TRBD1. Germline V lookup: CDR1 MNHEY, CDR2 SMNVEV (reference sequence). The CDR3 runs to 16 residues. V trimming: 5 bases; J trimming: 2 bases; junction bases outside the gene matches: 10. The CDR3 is CASSEQGDGGNYGYTF. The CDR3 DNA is TGTGCCAGCAGTGAACAGGGGGACGGGGGGAACTATGGCTACACCTTC.

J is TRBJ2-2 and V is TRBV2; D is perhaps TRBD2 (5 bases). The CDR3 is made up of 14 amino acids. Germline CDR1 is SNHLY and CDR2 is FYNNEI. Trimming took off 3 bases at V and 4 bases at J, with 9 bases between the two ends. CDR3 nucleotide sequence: TGTGCCAGCAGTGATTGGGGAGCCACCGGGGAGCTGTTTTTT. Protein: CASSDWGATGELFF.

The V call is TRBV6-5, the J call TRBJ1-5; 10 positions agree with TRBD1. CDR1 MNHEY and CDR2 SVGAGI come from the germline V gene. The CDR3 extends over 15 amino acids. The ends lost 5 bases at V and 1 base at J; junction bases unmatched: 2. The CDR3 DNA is TGTGCCAGCAGTCGGACAGGGGGAAGCAATCAGCCCCAGCATTTT. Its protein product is CASSRTGGSNQPQHF.

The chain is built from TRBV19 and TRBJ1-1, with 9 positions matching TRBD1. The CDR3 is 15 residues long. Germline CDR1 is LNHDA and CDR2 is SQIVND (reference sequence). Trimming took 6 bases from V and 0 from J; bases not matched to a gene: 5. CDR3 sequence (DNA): TGTGCCAGTAGGAACCGGGACAGGGTGAACACTGAAGCTTTCTTT. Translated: CASRNRDRVNTEAFF.

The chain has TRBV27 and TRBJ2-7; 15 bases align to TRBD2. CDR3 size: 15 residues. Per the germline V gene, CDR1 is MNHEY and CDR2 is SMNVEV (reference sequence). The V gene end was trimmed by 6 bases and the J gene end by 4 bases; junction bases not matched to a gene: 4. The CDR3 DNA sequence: TGTGCCAGCAGGAGGACTAGCGGGGGGGCTTACGAGCAGTACTTC. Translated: CASRRTSGGAYEQYF.

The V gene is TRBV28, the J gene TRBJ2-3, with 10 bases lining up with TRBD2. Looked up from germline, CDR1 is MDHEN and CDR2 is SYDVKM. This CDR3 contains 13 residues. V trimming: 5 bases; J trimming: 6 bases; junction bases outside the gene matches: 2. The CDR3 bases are TGTGCCAGCAGTAGCGGGGGGGCCGATACGCAGTATTTT. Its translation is CASSSGGADTQYF.

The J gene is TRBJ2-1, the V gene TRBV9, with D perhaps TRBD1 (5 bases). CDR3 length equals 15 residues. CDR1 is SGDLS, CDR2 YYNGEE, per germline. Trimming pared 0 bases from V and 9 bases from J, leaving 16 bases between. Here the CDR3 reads CASSVEQESVSEQFF. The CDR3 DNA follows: TGTGCCAGCAGCGTAGAACAGGAATCGGTGAGTGAGCAGTTCTTC.

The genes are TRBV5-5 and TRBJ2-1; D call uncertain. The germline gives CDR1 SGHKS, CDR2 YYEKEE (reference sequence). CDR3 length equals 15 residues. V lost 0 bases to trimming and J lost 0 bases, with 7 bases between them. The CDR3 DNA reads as TGTGCCAGCAGCTTGGGTAGCAGCTCCTACAATGAGCAGTTCTTC. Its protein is CASSLGSSSYNEQFF. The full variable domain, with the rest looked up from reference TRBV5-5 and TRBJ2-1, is DAGVTQSPTHLIKTRGQQVTLRCSPISGHKSVSWYQQVLGQGPQFIFQYYEKEERGRGNFPDRFSARQFPNYSSELNVNALLLGDSALYLCASSLGSSSYNEQFFGPGTRLTVL.